The clone carrying this T cell receptor beta chain was found many times. The CDR3 has 12 amino acids. The V gene lost 2 bases and the J gene lost 4 bases, with 6 bases spanning the gap. Germline-derived CDR1 and CDR2 are SGHAT and FQNNGV. Amplified TCR beta CDR3 regions derived from RNA transcripts. When the TCR CDR3 underwent first-round RT-PCR, the HTBI primer set was used. TCRdb itself ran the multiplex PCR reads through MiXCR, one entry per CDR3 protein. The sample comprises about 350,000 distinct CDR3 sequences, 18% of which are singletons, and less than 20% rests with the top ten. The record originates from a study of T cells in Graves' hyperthyroidism and ophthalmopathy.

The chain couples TRBV11-2 to TRBJ2-7; unclear D gene. The clonotype originates from a woman aged 40 to 49 with Graves' ophthalmopathy. Sequenced: blood. The CDR3 is CASSLNRYEQYF. CDR3 bases: TGTGCCAGCAGCTTAAACAGATACGAGCAGTACTTC.